The clone carrying this TCR beta chain appeared many times. This specimen comes from a study of T cells in Graves' hyperthyroidism and ophthalmopathy. The CDR3 totals 13 residues. V lost 6 bases to trimming and J lost 4 bases; unmatched junction nucleotides: 5. CDR1 is SGHAT, CDR2 FQNNGV, per germline. RNA transcripts gave rise to amplified TCR beta CDR3 regions. HTBI primers were used for first-round RT-PCR of the TCR CDR3. Using its own MiXCR run on the multiplex PCR reads, TCRdb lists one record per CDR3 protein. The sample contains a few hundred thousand distinct CDR3 sequences, about 20% of which appear only once. Uncontrolled infection, other autoimmune disease, pregnancy or lactation excluded patients.

The TCR was taken from a woman aged 45 to 65 with Graves' hyperthyroidism. V usage is TRBV11-2 and J usage is TRBJ2-7; 8 nucleotides line up with TRBD1. Specimen: blood. The CDR3, as DNA: TGTGCCAGCAGTAGGGACAGGCATTACGAGCAGTACTTC. As protein: CASSRDRHYEQYF.